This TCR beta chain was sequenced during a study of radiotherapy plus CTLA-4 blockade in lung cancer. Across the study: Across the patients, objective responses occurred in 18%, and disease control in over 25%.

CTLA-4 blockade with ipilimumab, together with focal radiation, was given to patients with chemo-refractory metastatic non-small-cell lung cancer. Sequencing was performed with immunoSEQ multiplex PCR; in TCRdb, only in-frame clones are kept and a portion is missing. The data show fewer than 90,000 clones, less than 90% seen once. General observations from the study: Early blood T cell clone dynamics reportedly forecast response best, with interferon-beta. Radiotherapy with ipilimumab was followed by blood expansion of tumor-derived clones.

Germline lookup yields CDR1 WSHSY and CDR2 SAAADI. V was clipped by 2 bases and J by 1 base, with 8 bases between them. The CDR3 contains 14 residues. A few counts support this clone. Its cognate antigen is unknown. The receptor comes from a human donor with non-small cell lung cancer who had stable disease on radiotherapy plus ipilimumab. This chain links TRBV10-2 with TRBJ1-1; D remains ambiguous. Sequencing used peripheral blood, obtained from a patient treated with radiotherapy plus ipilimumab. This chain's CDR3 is CASSEGQRNTEAFF. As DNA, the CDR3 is TGCGCCAGCAGTGAGGGGCAGAGGAACACTGAAGCTTTCTTT.